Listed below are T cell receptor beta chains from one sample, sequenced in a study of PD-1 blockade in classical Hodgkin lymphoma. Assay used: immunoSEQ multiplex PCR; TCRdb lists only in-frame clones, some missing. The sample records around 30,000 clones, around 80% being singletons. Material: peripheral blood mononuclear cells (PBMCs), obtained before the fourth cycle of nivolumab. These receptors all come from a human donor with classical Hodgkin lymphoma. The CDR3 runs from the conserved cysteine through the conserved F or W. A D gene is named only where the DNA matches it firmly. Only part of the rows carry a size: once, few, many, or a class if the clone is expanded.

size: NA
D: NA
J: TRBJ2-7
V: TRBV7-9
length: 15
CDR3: CASSYTGTPSYEQYF
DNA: TGTGCCAGCAGCTACACCGGGACACCCTCCTACGAGCAGTACTTC

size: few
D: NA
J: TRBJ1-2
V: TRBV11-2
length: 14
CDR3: CASSLESRPTGYTF
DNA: TGTGCCAGCAGCTTAGAGTCCAGGCCGACGGGCTACACCTTC

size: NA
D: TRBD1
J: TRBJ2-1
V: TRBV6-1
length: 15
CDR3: CASSSPGTVGNEQFF
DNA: TGTGCCAGCAGTTCCCCCGGGACAGTCGGAAATGAGCAGTTCTTC

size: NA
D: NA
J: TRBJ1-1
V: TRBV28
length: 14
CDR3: CASSLADTNTEAFF
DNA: TGTGCCAGCAGTTTAGCGGACACGAACACTGAAGCTTTCTTT

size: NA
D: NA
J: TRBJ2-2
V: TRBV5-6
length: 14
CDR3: CASSFGSNTGELFF
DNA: TGTGCCAGCAGCTTTGGATCGAACACCGGGGAGCTGTTTTTT

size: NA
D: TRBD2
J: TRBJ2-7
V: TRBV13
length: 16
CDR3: CASSPPRTSGLYEQYF
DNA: TGTGCCAGCAGCCCTCCCCGGACTAGCGGGCTTTACGAGCAGTACTTC

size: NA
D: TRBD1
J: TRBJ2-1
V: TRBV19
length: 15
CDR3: CASSFRQGVNNEQFF
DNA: TGTGCCAGTAGTTTCCGACAGGGGGTCAACAATGAGCAGTTCTTC

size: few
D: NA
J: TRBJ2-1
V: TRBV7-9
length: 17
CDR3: CASSPRMWQATYNEQFF
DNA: TGTGCCAGCAGCCCCCGGATGTGGCAGGCGACGTACAATGAGCAGTTCTTC

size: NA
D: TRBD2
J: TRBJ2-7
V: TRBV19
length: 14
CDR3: CASSMGLADYEQYF
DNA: TGTGCCAGTAGTATGGGACTAGCGGACTACGAGCAGTACTTC

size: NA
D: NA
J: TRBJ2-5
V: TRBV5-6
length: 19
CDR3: CASSSPVGANSFRQETQYF
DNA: TGTGCCAGCAGCTCGCCAGTGGGGGCTAACTCGTTTCGTCAGGAGACCCAGTACTTC

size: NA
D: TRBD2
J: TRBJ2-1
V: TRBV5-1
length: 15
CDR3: CASSPGTSSFAEQFF
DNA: TGCGCCAGCAGCCCCGGGACTAGCTCTTTTGCTGAGCAGTTCTTC

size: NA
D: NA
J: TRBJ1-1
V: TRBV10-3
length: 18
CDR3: CAISEAPVGVGANTEAFF
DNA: TGTGCCATCAGTGAGGCCCCCGTGGGAGTAGGGGCGAACACTGAAGCTTTCTTT

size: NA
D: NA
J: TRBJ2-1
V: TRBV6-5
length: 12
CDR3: CASRQPGSEQFF
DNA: TGTGCCAGCAGACAACCCGGGAGTGAGCAGTTCTTC

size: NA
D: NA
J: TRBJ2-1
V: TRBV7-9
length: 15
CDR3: CASSLSETSYNEQFF
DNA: TGTGCCAGCAGCTTATCGGAGACCTCCTACAATGAGCAGTTCTTC

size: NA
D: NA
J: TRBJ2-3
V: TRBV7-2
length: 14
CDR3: CASSLAARGDTQYF
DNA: TGTGCCAGCAGCTTAGCGGCCCGGGGGGATACGCAGTATTTT

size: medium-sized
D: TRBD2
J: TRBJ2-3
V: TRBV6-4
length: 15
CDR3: CASSRAGGPPDTQYF
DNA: TGTGCCAGCAGTAGAGCGGGAGGGCCACCAGATACGCAGTATTTT

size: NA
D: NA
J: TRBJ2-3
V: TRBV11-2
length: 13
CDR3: CASSPRGVGTQYF
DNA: TGTGCCAGCAGCCCTAGAGGCGTGGGTACGCAGTATTTT

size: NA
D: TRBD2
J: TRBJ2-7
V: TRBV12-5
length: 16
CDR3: CASGPETSGITYEQYF
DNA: TGTGCTAGTGGTCCCGAGACTAGCGGGATTACCTACGAGCAGTACTTC

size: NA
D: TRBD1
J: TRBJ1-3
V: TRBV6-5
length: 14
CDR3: CASRMGTGENTIYF
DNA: TGTGCCAGCAGGATGGGGACAGGGGAAAACACCATATATTTT

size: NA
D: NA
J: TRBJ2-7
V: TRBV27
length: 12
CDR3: CASSFLGREQYF
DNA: TGTGCCAGCAGTTTCCTAGGTCGCGAGCAGTACTTC

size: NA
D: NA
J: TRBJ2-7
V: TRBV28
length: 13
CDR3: CASSIQPDSEQYF
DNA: TGTGCCAGCAGTATACAGCCAGACAGCGAGCAGTACTTC

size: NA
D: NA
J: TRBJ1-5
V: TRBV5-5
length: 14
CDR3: CASSFGLSNQPQHF
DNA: TGTGCCAGCAGCTTTGGATTGAGCAATCAGCCCCAGCATTTT

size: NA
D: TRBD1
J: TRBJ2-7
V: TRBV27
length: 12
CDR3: CASGATGGEQYF
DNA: TGTGCCAGCGGAGCTACAGGGGGAGAGCAGTACTTC

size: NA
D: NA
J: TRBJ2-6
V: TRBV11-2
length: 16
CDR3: CASSFGGYSGANVLTF
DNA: TGTGCCAGCAGCTTTGGCGGATACTCTGGGGCCAACGTCCTGACTTTC

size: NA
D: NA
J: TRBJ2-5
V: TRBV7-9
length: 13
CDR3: CASSLRNLETQYF
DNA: TGTGCCAGCAGCTTGCGTAACTTAGAGACCCAGTACTTC

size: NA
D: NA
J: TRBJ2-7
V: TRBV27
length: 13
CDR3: CASRRTKNYEQYF
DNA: TGTGCCAGCAGAAGGACGAAAAACTACGAGCAGTACTTC

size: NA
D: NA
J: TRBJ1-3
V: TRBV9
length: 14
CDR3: CASSRQNSGNTIYF
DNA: TGTGCCAGCAGCCGACAGAACTCTGGAAACACCATATATTTT

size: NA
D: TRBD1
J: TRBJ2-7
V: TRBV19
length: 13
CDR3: CASSRDRFSEQYF
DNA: TGTGCCAGTAGCCGGGACAGGTTTTCCGAGCAGTACTTC

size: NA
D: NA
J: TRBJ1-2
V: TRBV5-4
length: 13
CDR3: CASSGSSGRGYTF
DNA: TGTGCCAGCAGCGGGTCGTCAGGGAGGGGCTACACCTTC

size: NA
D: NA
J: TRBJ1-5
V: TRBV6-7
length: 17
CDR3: CASSYSKRAYSNQPQHF
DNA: TGTGCCAGCAGTTACTCTAAGCGGGCATATAGCAATCAGCCCCAGCATTTT

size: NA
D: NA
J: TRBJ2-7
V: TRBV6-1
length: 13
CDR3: CASRRGQSYEQYF
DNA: TGTGCCAGCAGGCGGGGGCAATCCTACGAGCAGTACTTC

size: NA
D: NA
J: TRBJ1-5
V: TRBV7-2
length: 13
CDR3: CASSSQGTQPQHF
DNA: TGTGCCAGCAGCAGTCAGGGGACCCAGCCCCAGCATTTT

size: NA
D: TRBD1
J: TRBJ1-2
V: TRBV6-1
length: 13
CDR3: CASSETGDYGYTF
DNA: TGTGCCAGCAGTGAGACAGGGGACTATGGCTACACCTTC

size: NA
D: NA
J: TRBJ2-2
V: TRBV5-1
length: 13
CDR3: CASSLESTGELFF
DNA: TGCGCCAGCAGCTTGGAGTCGACCGGGGAGCTGTTTTTT

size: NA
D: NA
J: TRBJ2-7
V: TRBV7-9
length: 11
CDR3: CASSQEYEQYF
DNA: TGTGCCAGCAGCCAAGAATACGAGCAGTACTTC

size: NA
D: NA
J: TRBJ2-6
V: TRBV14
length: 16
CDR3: CASSQMLFSGANVLTF
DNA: TGTGCCAGCAGCCAAATGTTGTTCTCTGGGGCCAACGTCCTGACTTTC

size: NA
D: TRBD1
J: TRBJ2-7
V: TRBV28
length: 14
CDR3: CASTLGTGSYEQYF
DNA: TGTGCCAGCACCCTTGGGACAGGCTCCTACGAGCAGTACTTC

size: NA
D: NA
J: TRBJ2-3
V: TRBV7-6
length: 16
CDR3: CASSLGVGKGTDTQYF
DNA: TGTGCCAGCAGCTTGGGGGTAGGGAAGGGTACAGATACGCAGTATTTT

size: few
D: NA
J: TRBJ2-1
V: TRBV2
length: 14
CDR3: CASSELVAYNEQFF
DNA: TGTGCCAGCAGTGAACTAGTTGCCTACAATGAGCAGTTCTTC

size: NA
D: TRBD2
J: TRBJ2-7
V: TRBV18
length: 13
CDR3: CASSVAGASEQYF
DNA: TGTGCCAGCTCCGTAGCGGGAGCCAGCGAGCAGTACTTC

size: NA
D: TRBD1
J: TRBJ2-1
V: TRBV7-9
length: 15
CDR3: CASSLLRDRSNEQFF
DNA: TGTGCCAGCAGCTTACTCCGGGACAGGTCCAATGAGCAGTTCTTC

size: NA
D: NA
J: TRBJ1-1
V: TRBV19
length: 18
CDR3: CASSIDLFTEDLNTEAFF
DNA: TGTGCCAGTAGTATAGATTTATTTACGGAGGACTTGAACACTGAAGCTTTCTTT